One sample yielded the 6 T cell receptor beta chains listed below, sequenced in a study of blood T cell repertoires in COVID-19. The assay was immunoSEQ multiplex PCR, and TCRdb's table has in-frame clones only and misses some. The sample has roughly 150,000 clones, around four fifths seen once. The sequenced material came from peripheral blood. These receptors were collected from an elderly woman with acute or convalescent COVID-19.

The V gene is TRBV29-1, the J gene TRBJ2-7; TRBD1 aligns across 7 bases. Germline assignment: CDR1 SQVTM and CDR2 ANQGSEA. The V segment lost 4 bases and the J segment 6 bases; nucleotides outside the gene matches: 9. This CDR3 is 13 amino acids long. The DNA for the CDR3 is TGCAGCGTTGGACAGGGTTTTCTATTCGAGCAGTACTTC. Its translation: CSVGQGFLFEQYF.

CDR3 nucleotide sequence: TGTGCCAGCTCACCCTACGTGAATCAGCCCCAGCATTTT. Translation: CASSPYVNQPQHF. The rearrangement joins TRBV18 to TRBJ1-5; D gene uncertain. The CDR3 runs 13 residues. The germline CDR1 and CDR2 sequences are KGHSH and LQKENI. V lost 3 bases to trimming and J lost 4 bases, with 7 bases between them.

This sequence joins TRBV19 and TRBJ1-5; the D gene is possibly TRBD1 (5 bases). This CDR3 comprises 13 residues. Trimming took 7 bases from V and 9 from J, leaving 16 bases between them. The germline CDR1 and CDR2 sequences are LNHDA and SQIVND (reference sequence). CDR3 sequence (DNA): TGTGCCAGTACCGGCGGGGCCGGAGGGCCCCAGCATTTT. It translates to CASTGGAGGPQHF.

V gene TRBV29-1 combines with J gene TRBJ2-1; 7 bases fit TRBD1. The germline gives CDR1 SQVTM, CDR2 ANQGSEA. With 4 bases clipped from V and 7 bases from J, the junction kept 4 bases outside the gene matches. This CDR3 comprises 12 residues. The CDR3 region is CSVGGGLNEQFF. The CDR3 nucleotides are TGCAGCGTTGGAGGGGGCTTGAATGAGCAGTTCTTC.

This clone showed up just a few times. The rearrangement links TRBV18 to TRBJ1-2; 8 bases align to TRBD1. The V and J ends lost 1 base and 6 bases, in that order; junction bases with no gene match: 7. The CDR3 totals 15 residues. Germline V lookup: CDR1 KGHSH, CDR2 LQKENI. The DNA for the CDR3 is TGTGCCAGCTCACCACAAGGACAGGGCGGGGATGGCTACACCTTC. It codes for CASSPQGQGGDGYTF. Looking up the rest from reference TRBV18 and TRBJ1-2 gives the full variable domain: NAGVMQNPRHLVRRRGQEARLRCSPMKGHSHVYWYRQLPEEGLKFMVYLQKENIIDESGMPKERFSAEFPKEGPSILRIQQVVRGDSAAYFCASSPQGQGGDGYTFGSGTRLTVV.

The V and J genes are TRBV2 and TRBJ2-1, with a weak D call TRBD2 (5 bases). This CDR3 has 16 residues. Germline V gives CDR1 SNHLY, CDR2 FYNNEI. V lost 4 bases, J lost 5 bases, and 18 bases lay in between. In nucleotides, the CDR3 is TGTGCCAGCAGTGCTACGACTAACCAACTCGACAATGAGCAGTTCTTC. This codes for CASSATTNQLDNEQFF. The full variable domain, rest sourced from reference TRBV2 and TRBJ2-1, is EPEVTQTPSHQVTQMGQEVILRCVPISNHLYFYWYRQILGQKVEFLVSFYNNEISEKSEIFDDQFSVERPDGSNFTLKIRSTKLEDSAMYFCASSATTNQLDNEQFFGPGTRLTVL.